Listed below are T cell receptor beta chains from one sample, sequenced in a study of radiation and T cells in renal cell carcinoma. The method was immunoSEQ multiplex PCR; TCRdb's version includes in-frame clones alone and lacks a portion of them. This sample has roughly 130,000 clones; around nine tenths occur once, and the top ten carry 12%. Source: blood, taken from a patient whose treatment included radiotherapy and nephrectomy. These receptors all stem from a woman in her forties or fifties with renal cell carcinoma. CDR3s include the opening cysteine and the closing phenylalanine or tryptophan. D genes are given only for firm matches. Clone size appears in some rows only: once, few, many, or a class for an expanded clone.

D	V	J	size	CDR3
TRBD1	TRBV20-1	TRBJ1-6	.	CSARTGQALHF
TRBD1	TRBV2	TRBJ1-4	.	CASSEIQGATNEKLFF
.	TRBV18	TRBJ2-7	.	CASSPRSYEQYF
TRBD1	TRBV19	TRBJ1-5	.	CASSTPGQGGNQPQHF
.	TRBV6-5	TRBJ1-2	.	CASSYDTGNYGYTF
.	TRBV19	TRBJ1-2	.	CASSIEANNHYGYTF
.	TRBV5-1	TRBJ2-5	.	CASSSYGLGETQYF
TRBD2	TRBV6-5	TRBJ2-7	.	CASSTFRTSGYEQYF
.	TRBV15	TRBJ2-1	.	CATSGPNRRGQFF
.	TRBV5-1	TRBJ2-5	.	CASSQAADQETQYF
.	TRBV11-3	TRBJ1-6	.	CASSLAGTNSPLHF
.	TRBV18	TRBJ1-4	.	CASSVTVSTNEKLFF
.	TRBV5-1	TRBJ1-4	.	CASSPDNQANEKLFF
.	TRBV10-2	TRBJ2-1	.	CASRAGSSYNEQFF
.	TRBV2	TRBJ1-2	.	CASRQVYGYTF
.	TRBV6-5	TRBJ2-1	.	CASSRRNEQFF
TRBD2	TRBV27	TRBJ2-7	.	CASSRGGTSYEQYF
.	TRBV5-8	TRBJ2-7	.	CASSRTGYEQYF
.	TRBV7-2	TRBJ1-2	.	CASTLGGGIYGYTF
.	TRBV7-9	TRBJ1-2	few	CASSRGYGYTF
.	TRBV7-8	TRBJ1-6	.	CASSSSGGGRLDNSPLHF
.	TRBV7-3	TRBJ1-1	.	CASSLGQNTEAFF
.	TRBV5-6	TRBJ1-1	once	CASTASVNTEAFF
TRBD1	TRBV5-1	TRBJ1-6	.	CASSLTGGQGAQTPLHF
.	TRBV4-2	TRBJ2-1	.	CASSQESGDSYNEQFF
.	TRBV5-1	TRBJ2-5	.	CASSLPGPEETQYF
TRBD2	TRBV7-6	TRBJ2-5	.	CASSPLPGLAGGLGRNRETQYF
.	TRBV5-3	TRBJ2-3	.	CARSSSCSRPHTDTQYF
.	TRBV6-1	TRBJ2-5	.	CASSEEARRETQYF
.	TRBV7-3	TRBJ1-3	once	CASSLSGNSGNTIYF
TRBD1	TRBV18	TRBJ2-7	.	CASSPEGQGYEQYF
TRBD1	TRBV19	TRBJ1-2	.	CAVSGQAVSNYGYTF
.	TRBV19	TRBJ1-1	few	CASSIDDSTEAFF
.	TRBV28	TRBJ1-1	.	CASSFQGNTEAFF
.	TRBV7-9	TRBJ2-7	.	CASSLEGIEQYF
.	TRBV9	TRBJ2-2	.	CASSVAGQPFTGELFF
.	TRBV5-1	TRBJ2-5	.	CASTPDLHKETQYF
.	TRBV11-2	TRBJ1-5	.	CASSAGLPPQPQHF
TRBD1	TRBV6-5	TRBJ2-7	.	CASRKWDRGHEQYF
.	TRBV7-9	TRBJ1-1	.	CASRNTGNTEAFF
.	TRBV5-1	TRBJ2-1	.	CASSLEGFYNEQFF
TRBD1	TRBV19	TRBJ1-2	.	CASSRNRDRGYGYTF
TRBD1	TRBV4-1	TRBJ2-7	.	CASSQHPGTGSEQYF
.	TRBV6-5	TRBJ1-1	once	CASRGNPENTEAFF
TRBD1	TRBV6-1	TRBJ1-6	few	CASSPQGSYNSPLHF
.	TRBV2	TRBJ1-5	.	CASSERENSNQPQHF
.	TRBV19	TRBJ1-5	.	CASSIGGGSNQPQHF
.	TRBV7-2	TRBJ2-2	.	CASSLAAAGELFF
.	TRBV28	TRBJ2-2	.	CASSFLTRNTGELFF
.	TRBV29-1	TRBJ2-3	.	CSAGIRRTVDTQYF
.	TRBV19	TRBJ1-6	.	CASRGQGNASPLHF
TRBD1	TRBV6-5	TRBJ1-2	once	CASREGAAGYTF
TRBD1	TRBV7-3	TRBJ2-5	.	CASSPRGTGGETQYF
.	TRBV5-6	TRBJ1-2	.	CASSFSVSGYTF
.	TRBV5-1	TRBJ2-7	.	CASSLALDFPSDYEQYF
TRBD2	TRBV19	TRBJ2-2	many	CASRLLAGNTGELFF
.	TRBV5-1	TRBJ2-5	.	CASSPLQETQYF
TRBD2	TRBV11-2	TRBJ2-7	.	CASSARTGTRSYEQYF
.	TRBV28	TRBJ1-1	.	CASSLSTEAFF
TRBD1	TRBV7-3	TRBJ1-6	.	CASSLSTGGNSPLHF